This passage covers 26 T cell receptor beta chains from one sample sequenced in a study of blood T cell repertoires in COVID-19. Profiling relied on immunoSEQ multiplex PCR, and the TCRdb table lists in-frame clones only, not all of them. The table records about 140,000 clones, about 88% of them present only once. Sequencing was performed on peripheral blood. All receptors derive from a human donor in a cohort sampled during active COVID-19.

CDR3 bases: TGTGCCAGCAGTGAAGCCCAGGGGGCTACCTACGAGCAGTACTTC. It is translated as CASSEAQGATYEQYF. The V call is TRBV6-1, the J call TRBJ2-7; 8 nucleotides agree with TRBD1. V lost 0 bases, J lost 2 bases, and 3 bases stayed unmatched. This CDR3 has 15 residues. Germline V lookup: CDR1 MNHNS, CDR2 SASEGT.

The rearrangement uses TRBV5-1 and TRBJ2-2, with TRBD1 matching 9 bases. J was trimmed by 7 bases and V by 1 base; bases with no gene match: 5. Per germline, CDR1 SGHRS and CDR2 YFSETQ. The CDR3 covers 15 residues. The CDR3 DNA reads TGCGCCAGCAGCTTGAGGACAGGGGAAGGCGGGGAGCTGTTTTTT. Residues: CASSLRTGEGGELFF.

CDR3 bases: TGCGCCAGCAGCCAAGATCTGGGAGGGAGGGTCTACGAGCAGTACTTC. It codes for CASSQDLGGRVYEQYF. The rearrangement joins TRBV4-1 to TRBJ2-7, with 7 bases aligning to TRBD2. This CDR3 has 16 amino acids. CDR1 MGHRA and CDR2 YSYEKL come from the germline V gene. V was pared by 0 bases and J by 3 bases, with 8 bases of the junction left unmatched.

Points on this clone: One end of the junction is discordant with germline, which a read error may explain. The rearrangement uses TRBV6-5 and TRBJ1-2, with 10 bases matching TRBD1. Germline assignment: CDR1 MNHEY and CDR2 SVGAGI. The CDR3 is 15 amino acids. The CDR3 loop reads CASSDSTGGFYGYTF. CDR3 bases: TGTGCCAGCAGTGACTCGACAGGGGGCTTCTATGGCTACACCTTC.

This sequence joins TRBV11-2 and TRBJ2-5; 7 positions match TRBD1. Per germline, CDR1 SGHAT and CDR2 FQNNGV. CDR3 length equals 13 residues. The J segment lost 3 bases and the V segment lost 6 bases, leaving 4 bases of the junction unmatched. The CDR3 is CASSRDREETQYF. The CDR3 nucleotides are TGTGCCAGCAGTAGGGACAGAGAAGAGACCCAGTACTTC.

The rearrangement links TRBV5-1 to TRBJ2-1; D is unclear. Per germline, CDR1 SGHRS and CDR2 YFSETQ. Deletions cut 7 bases from V and 0 bases from J, with 11 bases between. CDR3 length: 14 amino acids. The CDR3 here is CASCRTASYNEQFF. As DNA, the CDR3 is TGCGCCAGCTGCCGAACTGCCTCCTACAATGAGCAGTTCTTC.

V and J are TRBV19 and TRBJ2-1, with 11 bases aligning to TRBD2. The CDR3 extends over 14 amino acids. Germline V gene sequence: CDR1 LNHDA, CDR2 SQIVND (reference sequence). The V and J ends lost 3 bases and 7 bases, in that order; junction bases with no gene match: 2. The CDR3 nucleotides read TGTGCCAGTAGTATTAGCGGGAGGGCGAATGAGCAGTTCTTC. Its protein product is CASSISGRANEQFF.

Written as DNA, the CDR3 is TGTGCCAGCAGCCAAGCTAGCGGGAGTCGAGAGACCCAGTACTTC. Protein sequence: CASSQASGSRETQYF. The chain joins TRBV5-4 to TRBJ2-5; 10 bases map to TRBD2. J lost 4 bases, V lost 4 bases, and 7 bases had no gene match. The length of the CDR3 is 15 residues. Looked up from germline, CDR1 is SGHNT and CDR2 is YYREEE (reference sequence).

The V call is TRBV24-1, the J call TRBJ2-3; no clear D. Germline assignment: CDR1 KGHDR and CDR2 SFDVKD. The CDR3 spans 16 residues. Trimming cost V 4 bases and J 5 bases, with 18 bases left between them. In nucleotides, the CDR3 is TGTGCCACCAGTGACCCCTCCGGAGAGAGGAGAGATACGCAGTATTTT. Protein product: CATSDPSGERRDTQYF.

A single count supports this clone. The chain has TRBV2 and TRBJ2-3, with TRBD2 matching 9 bases. Germline CDR1 and CDR2: SNHLY and FYNNEI. This CDR3 is 15 amino acids long. The V segment lost 4 bases and the J segment 2 bases; nucleotides outside the gene matches: 4. The CDR3 loop reads CASSGTSAHTDTQYF. CDR3 nucleotide sequence: TGTGCCAGCAGTGGGACTAGCGCCCACACAGATACGCAGTATTTT.

The chain uses TRBV28 and TRBJ2-6, with D uncertain. Germline-derived CDR1 and CDR2 are MDHEN and SYDVKM. The CDR3 has 14 residues. V shed 7 bases and J shed 0 bases, with 7 bases lying between them. The CDR3 region is CASTEDSGANVLTF. The CDR3 nucleotides read TGTGCCAGCACTGAGGACTCTGGGGCCAACGTCCTGACTTTC.

CDR3 amino acids: CASSPGGHTEAFF. CDR3 nucleotide sequence: TGTGCCAGCAGCCCGGGGGGTCACACTGAAGCTTTCTTT. The V call is TRBV3-1 (or the pseudogene TRBV3-2), the J call TRBJ1-1; perhaps TRBD1 as D (5 bases). Trimming stripped 4 bases from V and 3 bases from J, with 9 bases between. The germline gives CDR1 LGHDT, CDR2 YNNKEL (reference sequence). The CDR3 is 13 amino acids.

The chain recombines TRBV5-1 with TRBJ2-5; 7 bases match TRBD1. The CDR3 runs to 15 residues. The trim removed 0 bases at V and 4 bases at J, leaving 6 bases unmatched. Germline CDR1 SGHRS, CDR2 YFSETQ. The CDR3 sequence: CASSLAPGGAETQYF. CDR3 in DNA: TGCGCCAGCAGCTTGGCCCCAGGGGGAGCAGAGACCCAGTACTTC.

The J gene is TRBJ2-1, the V gene TRBV19, with 8 bases lining up with TRBD2. After removal of 1 base from V and 10 bases from J, the junction contained 9 bases not matched to a gene. This CDR3 contains 15 residues. Germline V gives CDR1 LNHDA, CDR2 SQIVND (reference sequence). The CDR3 sequence: CASSIGDSGMVEQFF. DNA for the CDR3: TGTGCCAGTAGTATAGGGGATAGCGGGATGGTCGAGCAGTTCTTC.

The V call is TRBV7-2, the J call TRBJ2-7; D remains unclear. Germline V gene lookup returns CDR1 SGHTA and CDR2 FQGNSA. Trimming stripped 1 base from V and 2 bases from J, with 6 bases between. CDR3 size: 13 residues. Written as DNA, the CDR3 is TGTGCCAGCAGCTTAGTACAGACCTACGAGCAGTACTTC. Translating gives CASSLVQTYEQYF.

This chain uses TRBV7-3 with TRBJ2-1; TRBD2 matches 14 bases. J gave up 10 bases and V 5 bases, and 7 bases lay outside the gene matches. The CDR3 length is 15 residues. CDR1 and CDR2 (germline): SGHTA, FQGTGA. CDR3 sequence (DNA): TGTGCCAGCAGCGGATCGGGACTAGCGGGAGAGGAGCAGTTCTTC. As protein: CASSGSGLAGEEQFF.

The chain has TRBV7-9 and TRBJ2-1; 9 bases agree with TRBD2. V shed 5 bases and J 5 bases; nucleotides not matched to a gene: 16. Germline values: CDR1 SEHNR, CDR2 FQNEAQ (reference sequence). CDR3 length: 18 residues. CDR3 in DNA: TGTGCCAGCAGCATACCTCCGTATGATGCGGGAGGGCACAATGAGCAGTTCTTC. It translates to CASSIPPYDAGGHNEQFF.

This clone came up once. The chain joins TRBV6-5 to TRBJ2-1; D perhaps matches TRBD2 (5 bases). CDR3 length equals 15 residues. V gave up 6 bases and J gave up 0 bases, with 12 bases separating them. Germline CDR1 is MNHEY and CDR2 is SVGAGI. The CDR3 protein is CASSGLPSSYNEQFF. Here the CDR3 DNA reads TGTGCCAGCAGCGGACTTCCCAGCTCCTACAATGAGCAGTTCTTC.

This clone is a singleton in its sample. V is TRBV29-1 and J is TRBJ1-1; 9 nucleotides agree with TRBD1. Trimming at V came to 7 bases and at J to 0 bases, leaving 9 bases not matched to a gene. The CDR3 runs to 15 residues. From germline, CDR1 is SQVTM and CDR2 ANQGSEA. CDR3 coding DNA: TGCAGCGCTTGGGCCACAGGGGGCCTGAACACTGAAGCTTTCTTT. Translation gives CSAWATGGLNTEAFF.

The rearrangement links TRBV6-6 to TRBJ2-1, with D tentatively TRBD2 (5 bases). The CDR3 consists of 15 residues. Trimming took 2 bases from V and 4 from J, leaving 12 bases between them. Germline V lookup: CDR1 MNHNY, CDR2 SVGAGI (reference sequence). CDR3 DNA: TGTGCCAGCAGTTACCCATCATCGGGGTACAATGAGCAGTTCTTC. This encodes CASSYPSSGYNEQFF.

The V call is TRBV30, the J call TRBJ2-1, with TRBD2 matching 14 bases. Germline values: CDR1 GTSNPN, CDR2 SVGIG (reference sequence). This CDR3 contains 20 residues. The V gene end was trimmed by 1 base and the J gene end by 4 bases; junction bases not matched to a gene: 15. CDR3 sequence (DNA): TGTGCCTGGAGTGGAAGGTGGGGGACTAGCGGGAGCCCGGGGTACAATGAGCAGTTCTTC. It codes for CAWSGRWGTSGSPGYNEQFF.

This chain joins TRBV5-5 and TRBJ2-7; 8 nucleotides agree with TRBD1. J gave up 2 bases and V 4 bases, and 2 bases lay outside the gene matches. The germline V gene encodes CDR1 SGHKS and CDR2 YYEKEE (reference sequence). The CDR3 extends over 13 amino acids. This CDR3 is CASSRTGPYEQYF. The CDR3 coding sequence is TGTGCCAGCAGCCGGACAGGGCCCTACGAGCAGTACTTC.

The chain joins TRBV7-9 to TRBJ2-2; TRBD2 matches 10 bases. In germline, CDR1 is SEHNR, CDR2 FQNEAQ (reference sequence). This CDR3 is 16 amino acids long. V lost 3 bases to trimming and J lost 7 bases; unmatched junction nucleotides: 8. The CDR3 DNA is TGTGCCAGCAGCTTGAGGCTAGCGGGAGTGGACGGGGAGCTGTTTTTT. Protein sequence: CASSLRLAGVDGELFF.

This chain links TRBV5-4 with TRBJ2-3, with D possibly being TRBD1 (6 bases). The CDR3 is 15 residues long. The V and J ends lost 0 bases and 3 bases respectively, with 11 bases between them. Germline V gene lookup returns CDR1 SGHNT and CDR2 YYREEE (reference sequence). CDR3 DNA: TGTGCCAGCAGCTTGGCCGGCAGGGGTACAGATACGCAGTATTTT. Amino acids: CASSLAGRGTDTQYF.

The V and J genes are TRBV15 and TRBJ2-7, with D maybe TRBD2 (6 bases). This CDR3 contains 14 residues. The V gene lost 3 bases and the J gene lost 6 bases, with 15 bases spanning the gap. The germline gives CDR1 LNHNV, CDR2 YYDKDF (reference sequence). Here the CDR3 DNA reads TGTGCCACCAGCAGCTCCTGGAGGGCGGGCGAGCAGTACTTC. This gives the protein CATSSSWRAGEQYF.

This clone was recorded at least ten times. This rearrangement joins TRBV7-9 to TRBJ1-2; 7 bases line up with TRBD1. The junction had 8 bases not matched to a gene; V was cut back by 2 bases and J by 5 bases. CDR3 length: 15 amino acids. Germline V gene lookup returns CDR1 SEHNR and CDR2 FQNEAQ (reference sequence). This CDR3 reads CASSLIPGTAYGYTF. The CDR3, as DNA: TGTGCCAGCAGCTTAATACCCGGGACAGCTTATGGCTACACCTTC.